Listed below are T cell receptor beta chains from one sample, sequenced in a study of T cells expressing NK-cell markers. TCRdb reprocessed the 5' RACE reads and stores each CDR3 protein as one record, lacking DNA. The sample holds approximately 460,000 distinct CDR3 sequences. Material: blood T cells: a sorted CD56 or NKG2C T cell subset, CD4+ or CD8+ T cells, or bulk PBMC T cells (not recorded which). These TCRs come from a woman aged 18-69 years in good health. The CDR3 runs from the conserved cysteine through the conserved F or W.

j_gene,v_gene,CDR3aa
TRBJ1-4,TRBV5-6,CASSLDPEGTVVTNEKLFF
TRBJ1-3,TRBV5-1,CASSPPGASSGNTIYF
TRBJ1-5,TRBV2,CASQAPGTGYNQPQHF
TRBJ2-1,TRBV5-1,CASSLAIASSYNEQFF
TRBJ1-3,TRBV12-3/TRBV12-4,CASNRGIGNTIYF
TRBJ1-4,TRBV4-3,CASSQARGTGNEKLFF
TRBJ1-1,TRBV12-3/TRBV12-4,CASSFGDRDAFF
TRBJ2-7,TRBV7-2,CASSSPIWVSYEQYF
TRBJ2-1,TRBV27,CASSSGAGPLGEQFF
TRBJ1-5,TRBV7-9,CASSLGGSGVGQPQHF
TRBJ2-2,TRBV7-9,CASSLSAPGNGELFF
TRBJ2-1,TRBV7-9,CASSPAGTRGIYEQFF